The source of this T cell receptor beta chain is a study of shared clonotypes between healthy human individuals. Each replicate PCR on the sorted subsets used around 200 ng DNA (around 30,000 T cell genomes). Sequencing used immunoSEQ multiplex PCR; TCRdb keeps in-frame clones, though not all of them. Of a few hundred thousand clones listed, about 69% are singletons. The ends were cut back, 4 bases at V and 0 bases at J, with 9 bases in the middle. Germline CDR1 KGHSH, CDR2 LQKENI. The CDR3 is made up of 14 amino acids. This sequence joins TRBV18 and TRBJ2-5, with D tentatively TRBD1 (6 bases). The sample was memory CD4+ T cells sorted from blood. Subset here: CD45RA-negative fraction. The source of this sequence is a man aged 30 to 39 in good health. The CDR3 loop reads CASSHNRDQETQYF. Here the CDR3 DNA reads TGTGCCAGCTCACATAACAGGGACCAAGAGACCCAGTACTTC. The whole variable domain, remainder taken from reference TRBV18 and TRBJ2-5, is NAGVMQNPRHLVRRRGQEARLRCSPMKGHSHVYWYRQLPEEGLKFMVYLQKENIIDESGMPKERFSAEFPKEGPSILRIQQVVRGDSAAYFCASSHNRDQETQYFGPGTRLLVL.